A single sample gave rise to the 13 T cell receptor beta chains below, sequenced in a study of T cell responses to AZD1222 COVID-19 vaccine. Repertoires were generated with immunoSEQ multiplex PCR, while TCRdb's copy carries only in-frame clones and drops some. Of under 200,000 clones listed, about 91% were seen once; the top ten hold around 2%. This material consisted of peripheral blood, taken on day 0 of AZD1222 vaccination. These receptors were obtained from an adult in good health.

The chain employs TRBV18 and TRBJ1-1, with a weak D call TRBD1 (5 bases). The germline gives CDR1 KGHSH, CDR2 LQKENI. V lost 0 bases and J 7 bases, leaving 12 bases between the germline ends. The CDR3 runs 14 residues. CDR3: CASSPPGTAGEAFF. The CDR3 nucleotides read TGTGCCAGCTCACCACCGGGGACCGCCGGTGAAGCTTTCTTT.

The chain couples TRBV27 to TRBJ2-7; the D is unclear. V lost 0 bases to trimming and J lost 3 bases, with 12 bases between them. From germline, CDR1 is MNHEY and CDR2 SMNVEV (reference sequence). There are 15 residues in the CDR3. The chain's CDR3 is CASSLSSHQSYEQYF. As DNA, the CDR3 is TGTGCCAGCAGTTTATCGAGCCACCAGAGCTACGAGCAGTACTTC.

V usage is TRBV2 and J usage is TRBJ2-7; 7 bases map to TRBD1. Germline V gives CDR1 SNHLY, CDR2 FYNNEI. The CDR3 spans 15 residues. Trimming took 7 bases from V and 3 from J; bases not matched to a gene: 12. The CDR3 is CASNPDRVRHYEQYF. In DNA form, the CDR3 reads TGTGCCAGCAATCCTGACAGGGTAAGACACTACGAGCAGTACTTC.

This chain connects TRBV24-1 to TRBJ1-2; D gene ambiguous. V was clipped by 3 bases and J by 10 bases, with 20 bases between them. The germline V gene has CDR1 KGHDR and CDR2 SFDVKD. The CDR3 covers 15 residues. The DNA of the CDR3 is TGTGCCACCAGTGATCCCGGTGGGGTACCTGATGTCTACACCTTC. Encoded protein: CATSDPGGVPDVYTF.

The chain has TRBV9 and TRBJ1-4, with D unresolved. This CDR3 is 13 amino acids long. Germline CDR1 and CDR2: SGDLS and YYNGEE. V was pared by 0 bases and J by 4 bases, with 4 bases between. The CDR3 reads CASSVGSNEKLFF. The CDR3 coding sequence is TGTGCCAGCAGCGTAGGGAGTAATGAAAAACTGTTTTTT.

V usage is TRBV15 and J usage is TRBJ1-1, with 7 bases lining up with TRBD1. This CDR3 spans 14 amino acids. Germline lookup yields CDR1 LNHNV and CDR2 YYDKDF (reference sequence). V was pared by 4 bases and J by 4 bases, with 6 bases of the junction left unmatched. CDR3 in amino acids: CATSTRQGGTEAFF. The CDR3 DNA is TGTGCCACCAGCACCCGACAGGGTGGCACTGAAGCTTTCTTT.

The chain recombines TRBV3-1 (or the pseudogene TRBV3-2) with TRBJ2-6; 13 bases agree with TRBD2. V lost 1 base to trimming and J lost 0 bases; unmatched junction nucleotides: 3. CDR3 length: 19 residues. Germline lookup yields CDR1 LGHDT and CDR2 YNNKEL (reference sequence). The CDR3 DNA reads as TGTGCCAGCAGCCAAGTGACTAGCGGGGGGTGCTCTGGGGCCAACGTCCTGACTTTC. As protein: CASSQVTSGGCSGANVLTF.

The gene calls are TRBV10-1 and TRBJ1-1; D remains unclear. Germline V CDR1 and CDR2: WNHNN, SYGVQD (reference sequence). This CDR3 spans 12 amino acids. V was shortened by 3 bases and J by 2 bases, with 4 bases between the two germline ends. Written as DNA, the CDR3 is TGCGCCAGCAGTGACCCTAACACTGAAGCTTTCTTT. It is translated as CASSDPNTEAFF.

V gene TRBV12-3 or TRBV12-4 combines with J gene TRBJ1-1; no reliable D call. Trimming pared 3 bases from V and 0 bases from J, leaving 5 bases between. This CDR3 comprises 13 residues. The CDR3 here is CASSLRVNTEAFF. The CDR3 DNA sequence: TGTGCCAGCAGTTTGCGAGTGAACACTGAAGCTTTCTTT.

The gene calls are TRBV9 and TRBJ2-7; no firm D call. The germline CDR1 and CDR2 sequences are SGDLS and YYNGEE. V gave up 0 bases and J gave up 3 bases, with 7 bases separating them. CDR3 size: 13 residues. The CDR3: CASSVDTYYEQYF. DNA for the CDR3: TGTGCCAGCAGCGTAGATACATACTACGAGCAGTACTTC. The full variable domain, rest sourced from reference TRBV9 and TRBJ2-7, is DSGVTQTPKHLITATGQRVTLRCSPRSGDLSVYWYQQSLDQGLQFLIQYYNGEERAKGNILERFSAQQFPDLHSELNLSSLELGDSALYFCASSVDTYYEQYFGPGTRLTVT.

This chain joins TRBV28 and TRBJ1-3; possibly TRBD1 for D (6 bases). This CDR3 comprises 16 residues. Trimming stripped 4 bases from V and 0 bases from J, with 13 bases between. Per germline, CDR1 MDHEN and CDR2 SYDVKM. CDR3 in amino acids: CASSSSTTGSGNTIYF. The CDR3 DNA reads as TGTGCCAGCAGTTCTAGTACGACAGGCTCTGGAAACACCATATATTTT.

The chain carries TRBV11-2 and TRBJ1-1; a possible D gene is TRBD1 (5 bases). This CDR3 spans 13 amino acids. V lost 5 bases, J lost 5 bases, and 12 bases lay in between. In germline, CDR1 is SGHAT, CDR2 FQNNGV. The CDR3, as DNA: TGTGCCAGCAGCCCCCAGACAGTAACTGAAGCTTTCTTT. This codes for CASSPQTVTEAFF.

The chain links TRBV7-8 to TRBJ2-1, with 7 bases aligning to TRBD2. Germline assignment: CDR1 SGHVS and CDR2 FQNEAQ. Trimming cost V 4 bases and J 1 base; bases outside gene matches: 4. This CDR3 contains 15 residues. This CDR3 is CASSWEGGSYNEQFF. The CDR3 DNA follows: TGTGCCAGCAGCTGGGAGGGTGGATCCTACAATGAGCAGTTCTTC.